This is a list of T cell receptor beta chains from one sample in a study of OX40 agonist ivuxolimab in advanced cancers. Sequenced by immunoSEQ multiplex PCR; TCRdb stores in-frame clones only, minus some. Among around 69,000 clones listed, about 88% were seen once. Sequenced material: CD4+ or CD8+ T cells sorted from blood, taken in a trial of the OX40 agonist ivuxolimab. The receptors shown here come from an adult with an advanced solid tumor such as melanoma, head and neck, liver or kidney cancer. The CDR3 runs from the conserved cysteine through the conserved F or W. A D gene is named only where the DNA matches it firmly. The size of a clone is reported for some rows only, either as once, few or many, or as a class for expanded clones.

D gene: .; V gene: TRBV25-1; J gene: TRBJ1-5; clone size: .; CDR3 protein: CASSEYSLGADQPQHF
D gene: .; V gene: TRBV5-1; J gene: TRBJ2-3; clone size: .; CDR3 protein: CASSQWGDTQYF
D gene: TRBD2; V gene: TRBV7-3; J gene: TRBJ2-1; clone size: .; CDR3 protein: CASRTAGASYNEQFF
D gene: .; V gene: TRBV19; J gene: TRBJ2-1; clone size: .; CDR3 protein: CASSIGGYNEQFF
D gene: TRBD1; V gene: TRBV6-5; J gene: TRBJ1-2; clone size: few; CDR3 protein: CASSPTGGAGYGYTF
D gene: TRBD1; V gene: TRBV5-5; J gene: TRBJ1-2; clone size: .; CDR3 protein: CASSQGQGTNYGYTF
D gene: TRBD1; V gene: TRBV11-2; J gene: TRBJ1-1; clone size: .; CDR3 protein: CASSSNGWGQGAVNTEAFF
D gene: .; V gene: TRBV30; J gene: TRBJ1-6; clone size: .; CDR3 protein: CAWSVNSPLHF
D gene: .; V gene: TRBV5-4; J gene: TRBJ2-1; clone size: .; CDR3 protein: CASSLVIDEQFF
D gene: .; V gene: TRBV7-9; J gene: TRBJ1-1; clone size: .; CDR3 protein: CASSTWTVNTEAFF
D gene: TRBD1; V gene: TRBV28; J gene: TRBJ1-2; clone size: .; CDR3 protein: CASIAPGGLSEGYTF
D gene: TRBD2; V gene: TRBV5-1; J gene: TRBJ2-5; clone size: .; CDR3 protein: CASSLAIAGVQYF